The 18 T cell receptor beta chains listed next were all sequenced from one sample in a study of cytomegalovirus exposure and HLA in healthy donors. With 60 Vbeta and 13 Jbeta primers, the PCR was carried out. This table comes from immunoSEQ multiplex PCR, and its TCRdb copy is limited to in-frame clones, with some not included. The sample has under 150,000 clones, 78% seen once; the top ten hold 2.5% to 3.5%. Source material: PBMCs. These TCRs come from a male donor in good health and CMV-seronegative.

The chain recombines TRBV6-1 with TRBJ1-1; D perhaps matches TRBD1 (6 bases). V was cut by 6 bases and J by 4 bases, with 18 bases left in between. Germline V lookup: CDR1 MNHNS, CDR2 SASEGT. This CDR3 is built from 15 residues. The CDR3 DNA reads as TGTGCCAGCAGGGGGGCCATACAGGGCTCCACTGAAGCTTTCTTT. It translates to CASRGAIQGSTEAFF.

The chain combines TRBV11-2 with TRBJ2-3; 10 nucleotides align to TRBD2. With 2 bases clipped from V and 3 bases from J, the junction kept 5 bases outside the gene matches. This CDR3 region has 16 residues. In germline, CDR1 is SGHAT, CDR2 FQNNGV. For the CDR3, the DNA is TGTGCCAGCAGCTTACCGGGACTAGCGAATACAGATACGCAGTATTTT. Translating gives CASSLPGLANTDTQYF.

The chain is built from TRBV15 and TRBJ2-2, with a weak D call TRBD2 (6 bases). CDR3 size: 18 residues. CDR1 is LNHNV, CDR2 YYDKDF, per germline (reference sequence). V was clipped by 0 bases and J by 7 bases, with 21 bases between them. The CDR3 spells CATSRDRGGGRAGGELFF. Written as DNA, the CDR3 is TGTGCCACCAGCAGAGATCGTGGGGGAGGCAGGGCGGGCGGGGAGCTGTTTTTT.

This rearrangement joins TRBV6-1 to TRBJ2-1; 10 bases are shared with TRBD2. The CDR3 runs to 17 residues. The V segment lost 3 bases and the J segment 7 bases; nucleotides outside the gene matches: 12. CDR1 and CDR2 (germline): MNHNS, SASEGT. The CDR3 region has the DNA TGTGCCAGCAGTGAGAATCAGGGACCGGGACTAGCGAATGAGCAGTTCTTC. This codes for CASSENQGPGLANEQFF.

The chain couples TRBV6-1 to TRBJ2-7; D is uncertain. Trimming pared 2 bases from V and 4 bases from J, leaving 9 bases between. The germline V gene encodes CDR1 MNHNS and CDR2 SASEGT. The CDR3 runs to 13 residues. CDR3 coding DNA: TGTGCCAGCAGTGAATTCGCGAGGTACGAGCAGTACTTC. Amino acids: CASSEFARYEQYF.

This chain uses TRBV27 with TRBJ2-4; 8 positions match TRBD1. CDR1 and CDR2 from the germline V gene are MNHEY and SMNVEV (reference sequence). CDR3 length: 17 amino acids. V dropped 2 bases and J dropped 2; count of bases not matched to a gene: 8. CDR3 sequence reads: CASSLPRQGPPKNIQYF. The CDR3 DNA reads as TGTGCCAGCAGTTTACCCCGACAGGGGCCCCCCAAAAACATTCAGTACTTC.

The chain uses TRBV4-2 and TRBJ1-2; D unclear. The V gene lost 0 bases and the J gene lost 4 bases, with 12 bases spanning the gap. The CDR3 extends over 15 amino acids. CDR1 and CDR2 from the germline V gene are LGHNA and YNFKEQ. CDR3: CASSQEIGESYGYTF. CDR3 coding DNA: TGTGCCAGCAGCCAAGAGATCGGGGAAAGCTATGGCTACACCTTC.

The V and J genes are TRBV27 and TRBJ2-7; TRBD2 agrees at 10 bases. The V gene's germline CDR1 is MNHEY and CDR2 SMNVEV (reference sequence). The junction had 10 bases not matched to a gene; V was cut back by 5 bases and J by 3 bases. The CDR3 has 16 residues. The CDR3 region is CASSATVGLAVYEQYF. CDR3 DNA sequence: TGTGCCAGCAGTGCGACAGTCGGACTAGCGGTCTACGAGCAGTACTTC.

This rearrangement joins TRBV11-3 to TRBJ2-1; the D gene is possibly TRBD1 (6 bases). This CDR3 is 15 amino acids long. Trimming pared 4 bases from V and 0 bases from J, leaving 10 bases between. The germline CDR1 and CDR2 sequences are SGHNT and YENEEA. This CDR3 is CASSSGALSYNEQFF. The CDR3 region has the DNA TGTGCCAGCAGCTCAGGGGCCCTCTCCTACAATGAGCAGTTCTTC.

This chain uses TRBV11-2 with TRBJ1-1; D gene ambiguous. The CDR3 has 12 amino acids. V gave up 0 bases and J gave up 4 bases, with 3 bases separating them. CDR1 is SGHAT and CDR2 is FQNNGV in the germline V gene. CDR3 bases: TGTGCCAGCAGCTTAGACTTCACTGAAGCTTTCTTT. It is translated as CASSLDFTEAFF.

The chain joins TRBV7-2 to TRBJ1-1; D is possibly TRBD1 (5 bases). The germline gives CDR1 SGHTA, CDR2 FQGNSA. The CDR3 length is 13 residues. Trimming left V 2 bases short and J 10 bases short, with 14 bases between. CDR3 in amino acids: CASSLRSGGGAFF. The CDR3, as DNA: TGTGCCAGCAGCTTAAGATCGGGGGGTGGAGCTTTCTTT.

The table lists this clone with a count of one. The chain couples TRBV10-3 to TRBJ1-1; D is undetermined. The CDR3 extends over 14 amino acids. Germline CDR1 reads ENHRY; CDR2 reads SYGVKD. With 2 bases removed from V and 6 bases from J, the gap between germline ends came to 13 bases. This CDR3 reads CAISEAGRTPEAFF. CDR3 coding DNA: TGTGCCATCAGTGAGGCGGGTAGAACACCTGAAGCTTTCTTT.

The CDR3 DNA reads TGCGCCAGCAGCCACCCGGGACAGGGGGGCTATGGCTACACCTTC. Its protein product is CASSHPGQGGYGYTF. The chain employs TRBV4-1 and TRBJ1-2; 11 bases are a match to TRBD1. V dropped 3 bases and J dropped 4; count of bases not matched to a gene: 4. Germline CDR1 is MGHRA and CDR2 is YSYEKL. The CDR3 totals 15 residues.

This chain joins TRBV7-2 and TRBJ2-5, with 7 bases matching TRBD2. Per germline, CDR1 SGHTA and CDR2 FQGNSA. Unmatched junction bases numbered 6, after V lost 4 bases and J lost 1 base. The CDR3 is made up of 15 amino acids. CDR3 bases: TGTGCCAGCAGCTCGATACCTAGCGGCCAAGAGACCCAGTACTTC. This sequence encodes CASSSIPSGQETQYF.

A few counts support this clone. CDR3 loop: CASSGPGQIDNQPQHF. DNA for the CDR3: TGTGCCAGCTCAGGGCCGGGACAGATTGACAATCAGCCCCAGCATTTT. The rearrangement uses TRBV6-6 and TRBJ1-5; 7 nucleotides line up with TRBD1. The CDR3 is made up of 16 amino acids. Germline-derived CDR1 and CDR2 are MNHNY and SVGAGI (reference sequence). J gave up 3 bases and V 8 bases, and 13 bases lay outside the gene matches.

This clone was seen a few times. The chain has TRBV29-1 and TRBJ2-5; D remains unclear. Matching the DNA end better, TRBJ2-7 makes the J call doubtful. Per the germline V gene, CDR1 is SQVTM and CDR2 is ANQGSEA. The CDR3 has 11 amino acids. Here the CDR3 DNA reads TGCAGCGTTGAAGAGGGCTACGAGCAGTACTTC. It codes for CSVEEGYEQYF.

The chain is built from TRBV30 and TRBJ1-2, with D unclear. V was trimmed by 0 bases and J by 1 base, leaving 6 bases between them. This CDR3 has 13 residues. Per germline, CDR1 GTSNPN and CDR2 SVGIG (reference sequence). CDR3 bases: TGTGCCTGGAGTGTTTTAGTTAACTATGGCTACACCTTC. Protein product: CAWSVLVNYGYTF. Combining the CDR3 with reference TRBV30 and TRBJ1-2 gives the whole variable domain SQTIHQWPATLVQPVGSPLSLECTVEGTSNPNLYWYRQAAGRGLQLLFYSVGIGQISSEVPQNLSASRPQDRQFILSSKKLLLSDSGFYLCAWSVLVNYGYTFGSGTRLTVV.

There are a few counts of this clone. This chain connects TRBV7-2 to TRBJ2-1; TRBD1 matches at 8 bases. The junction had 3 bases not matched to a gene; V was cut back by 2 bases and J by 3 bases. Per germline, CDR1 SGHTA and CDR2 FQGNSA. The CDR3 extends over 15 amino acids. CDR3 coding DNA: TGTGCCAGCAGCTTACGGACAGGGAGCTACAATGAGCAGTTCTTC. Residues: CASSLRTGSYNEQFF.